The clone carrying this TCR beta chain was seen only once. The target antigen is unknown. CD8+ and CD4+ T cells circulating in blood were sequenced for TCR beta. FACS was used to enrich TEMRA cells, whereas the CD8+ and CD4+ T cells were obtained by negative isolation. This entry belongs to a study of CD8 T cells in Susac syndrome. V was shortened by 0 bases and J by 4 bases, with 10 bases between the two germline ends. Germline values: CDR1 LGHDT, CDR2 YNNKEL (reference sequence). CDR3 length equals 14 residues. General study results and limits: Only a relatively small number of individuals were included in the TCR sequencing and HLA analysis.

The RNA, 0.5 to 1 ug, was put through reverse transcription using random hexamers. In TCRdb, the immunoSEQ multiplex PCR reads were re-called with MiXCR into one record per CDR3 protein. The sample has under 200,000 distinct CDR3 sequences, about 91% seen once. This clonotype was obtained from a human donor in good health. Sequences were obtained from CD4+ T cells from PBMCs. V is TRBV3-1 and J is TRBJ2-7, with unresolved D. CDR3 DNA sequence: TGTGCCAGCAGCCAAGATGGTCCCGGGTACGAGCAGTACTTC. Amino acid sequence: CASSQDGPGYEQYF.